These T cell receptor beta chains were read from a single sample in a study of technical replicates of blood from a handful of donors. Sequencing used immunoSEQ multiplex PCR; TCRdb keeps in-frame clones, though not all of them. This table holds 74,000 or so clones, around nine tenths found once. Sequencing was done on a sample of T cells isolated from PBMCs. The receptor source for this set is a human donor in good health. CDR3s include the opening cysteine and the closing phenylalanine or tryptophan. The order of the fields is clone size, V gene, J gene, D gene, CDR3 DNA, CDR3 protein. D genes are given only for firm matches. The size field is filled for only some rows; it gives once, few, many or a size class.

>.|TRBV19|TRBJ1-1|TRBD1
TGTGCCAGTAGGCGCCGCCGTCCGGACAGGGGGCGAACGAGGAAAGCTTTCTTT
CASRRRRPDRGRTRKAFF
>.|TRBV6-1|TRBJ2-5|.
TGTGCCAGCAGCCCAGGGGGGACAGTCCAAGAGACCCAGTACTTC
CASSPGGTVQETQYF
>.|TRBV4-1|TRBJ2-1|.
TGCGCCAGCAGCCAAGAGGAGCCCCTTCAGTTCTTC
CASSQEEPLQFF
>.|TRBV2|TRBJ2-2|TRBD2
TGTGCTTCTGTCCCGGCTAGCGGGAACACCGGGGAGCTGTTTTTT
CASVPASGNTGELFF
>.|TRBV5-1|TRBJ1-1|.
TGCGCCAGCAACCCTTGGGGCCAGAACACTGAAGCTTTCTTT
CASNPWGQNTEAFF
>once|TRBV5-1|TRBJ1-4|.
TGCGCCAGCAGCTTTTCGTTCCAGGTTAATGAAAAACTGTTTTTT
CASSFSFQVNEKLFF
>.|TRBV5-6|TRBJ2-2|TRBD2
TGTGCCAGCAGCACCCGGGACTACACTAAAGGGGAGCTGTTTTTT
CASSTRDYTKGELFF
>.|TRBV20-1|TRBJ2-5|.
TGCAGTGCTTCCGCGCAAGAGACCCAGTACTTC
CSASAQETQYF
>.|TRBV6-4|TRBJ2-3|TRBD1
TGTGCCAGCAGTAGACAGGGAATCGGGACAGATACGCAGTATTTT
CASSRQGIGTDTQYF
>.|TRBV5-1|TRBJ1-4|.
TGCGCCAGCAGCTTGGAGGGAGTGACTAATGAAAAACTGTTTTTT
CASSLEGVTNEKLFF
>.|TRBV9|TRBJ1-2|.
TGTGCCAGCGGGAGGGTCGCCTATGGCTACACCTTC
CASGRVAYGYTF
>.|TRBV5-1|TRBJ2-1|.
TGCGCCAGCAGCTTGTTATTAGACCGGATCCGGGGCAATGAGCAGTTCTTC
CASSLLLDRIRGNEQFF
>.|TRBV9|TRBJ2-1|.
TGTGCCAGCAGCGCCCTCGGGGATGAGCAGTTCTTC
CASSALGDEQFF
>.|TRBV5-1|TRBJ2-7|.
TGCGCCAGCAGCCCTTTTTTGGACAGAGACTCCTACGAGCAGTACTTC
CASSPFLDRDSYEQYF
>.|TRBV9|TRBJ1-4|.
TGTGCCAGCAGCGTAGGGCGGACAACGAATGAAAAACTGTTTTTT
CASSVGRTTNEKLFF
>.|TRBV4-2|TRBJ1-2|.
TGTGCCAGCAGCCAAGAGTCGACTCTTGCTGGGTATGGCTACACCTTC
CASSQESTLAGYGYTF
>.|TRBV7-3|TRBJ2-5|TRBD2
TGTGCCAGCAGCGTCCGGGGGGGCCGGGAGACCCAGTACTTC
CASSVRGGRETQYF
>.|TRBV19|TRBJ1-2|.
TGTGCCAGTAGTGTCCTACAGGGTACCTATGGCTACACCTTC
CASSVLQGTYGYTF
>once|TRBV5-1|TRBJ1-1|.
TGCGCCAGCAGCTTGGATTTGGCAGGAGGTCCCAAAGCTTTCTTT
CASSLDLAGGPKAFF
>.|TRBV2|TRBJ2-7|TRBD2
TGTGCCAGCAATACACCACTAGGACTAGCGGGACCCTACGAGCAGTACTTC
CASNTPLGLAGPYEQYF
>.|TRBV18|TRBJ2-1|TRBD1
TGTGCCAGCTCACCGCGGGACAGGGAGTTTTATGAGCAGTTCTTC
CASSPRDREFYEQFF
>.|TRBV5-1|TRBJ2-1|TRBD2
TGCGCCAGCAGCTTAAGCGGGAGGTATGAGCAGTTCTTC
CASSLSGRYEQFF
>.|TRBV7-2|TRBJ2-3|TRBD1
TGTGCCAGCAGCTTCAACAGGGGAGATACGCAGTATTTT
CASSFNRGDTQYF
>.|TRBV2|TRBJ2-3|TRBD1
TGTGCCAGCAGTGTTGAGGGACAGTTCACAGATACGCAGTATTTT
CASSVEGQFTDTQYF
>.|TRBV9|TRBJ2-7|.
TGTGCCGCTGGGGGGCTCGAGGGGGCCAACTACGAGCAGTACTTC
CAAGGLEGANYEQYF
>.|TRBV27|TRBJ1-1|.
TGTGCCAGCAGTTTTGGACAGTTGAACACTGAAGCTTTCTTT
CASSFGQLNTEAFF
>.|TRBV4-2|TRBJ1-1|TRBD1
TGTGCCAGCAGCCAAGGTCAATCCTCCGGGACAGCCTTTGAAGCTTTCTTT
CASSQGQSSGTAFEAFF
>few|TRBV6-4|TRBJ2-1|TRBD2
TGTGCCAGCAGTGACTCGAGCGGGGGGGCCAATGAGCAGTTCTTC
CASSDSSGGANEQFF
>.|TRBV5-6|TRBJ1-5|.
TGTGCCAGCAGCTTGGCTGGAGGGCATAGCAATCAGCCCCAGCATTTT
CASSLAGGHSNQPQHF
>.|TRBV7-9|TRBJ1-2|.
TGTGCCAGCAGCTTATCGGGCAGGGGCAATAACTATGGCTACACCTTC
CASSLSGRGNNYGYTF
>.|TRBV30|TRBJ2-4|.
TGTGCTGCAGAGGGGGTCACTGCCAAAAACATTCAGTACTTC
CAAEGVTAKNIQYF
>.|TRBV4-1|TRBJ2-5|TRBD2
TGCGCCAGCAGCCAAGGAAGGGGCGGGGGGACCCAAGAGACCCAGTACTTC
CASSQGRGGGTQETQYF
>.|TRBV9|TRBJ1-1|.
TGTGCCAGCAGCATCCGGATGGGGCCTTACACTGAAGCTTTCTTT
CASSIRMGPYTEAFF
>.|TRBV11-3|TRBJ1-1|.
TGTGCCAGCAGCTTAGATCGTCTGGGCGCTTTCTTT
CASSLDRLGAFF
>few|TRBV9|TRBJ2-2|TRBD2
TGTGCCAGCAGCGTCAGCGGGGGGGCCACCGGGGAGCTGTTTTTT
CASSVSGGATGELFF
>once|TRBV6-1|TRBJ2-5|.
TGTGCCAGCAGGCGTGAGTACCAAGAGACCCAGTACTTC
CASRREYQETQYF
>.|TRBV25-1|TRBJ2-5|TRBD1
TGTGCCAGCAGGGGACAGGGGTTAGAGACCCAGTACTTC
CASRGQGLETQYF
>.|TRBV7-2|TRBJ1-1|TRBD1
TGTGCCAGCAGCTTTGGGACAGGTGGTTTTTGGGGCACTGAAGCTTTCTTT
CASSFGTGGFWGTEAFF
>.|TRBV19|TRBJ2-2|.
TGTGCCAGTAGTAACAGGGGAGGTGGGATTACCGGGGAGCTGTTTTTT
CASSNRGGGITGELFF
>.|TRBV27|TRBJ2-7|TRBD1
TGTGCCAGCAGTTCAGGGACAGGGGGGTACGAGCAGTACTTC
CASSSGTGGYEQYF
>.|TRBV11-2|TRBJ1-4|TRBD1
TGTGCCAGCAGCCGAACGACAGGGGGTGGGGAAAAACTGTTTTTT
CASSRTTGGGEKLFF
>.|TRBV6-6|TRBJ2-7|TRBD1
TGTGCCAGCAGTTACTCGATGGACAGGGGGGCCTACGAGCAGTACTTC
CASSYSMDRGAYEQYF
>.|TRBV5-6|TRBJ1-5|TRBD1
TGTGCCAGCAGCTTGCGGCAGGGGGCCCAGCCCCAGCATTTT
CASSLRQGAQPQHF
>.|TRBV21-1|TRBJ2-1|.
TGTGCCAGCAGCATTCGACTGTACTCCTACAATGAGCAGTTCTTC
CASSIRLYSYNEQFF
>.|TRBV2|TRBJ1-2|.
TGTGCCAGCAGTGAATTAAGGCCCAGGCCTCGATCTAACTATGGCTACACCTTC
CASSELRPRPRSNYGYTF
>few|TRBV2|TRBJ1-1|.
TGTGCCAGCCACGCACAGGTGAACACTGAAGCTTTCTTT
CASHAQVNTEAFF
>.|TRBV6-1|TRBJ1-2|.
TGTGCCAGCAGTGAAGCGGAGATCTATGGCTACACCTTC
CASSEAEIYGYTF
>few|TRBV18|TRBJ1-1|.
TGTGCCAGCTCCCGGGACAAGAACACTGAAGCTTTCTTT
CASSRDKNTEAFF
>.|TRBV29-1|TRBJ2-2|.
TGCAGCGTTGGAGGAATACAGGGTCATCGGGCCGGGGAGCTGTTTTTT
CSVGGIQGHRAGELFF
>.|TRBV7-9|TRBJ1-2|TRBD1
TGTGCCAGCAGCCTCGGACAGGGAAGTGGCTACACCTTC
CASSLGQGSGYTF
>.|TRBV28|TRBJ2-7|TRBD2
TGTGCCAGCAGTTCGGATGGGACTAGCGGGAGGGCTAGGCCCTACGAGCAGTACTTC
CASSSDGTSGRARPYEQYF
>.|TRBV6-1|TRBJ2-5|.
TGTGCCAGCAGTGAAAGCACAGGAGCTCAAGAGACCCAGTACTTC
CASSESTGAQETQYF
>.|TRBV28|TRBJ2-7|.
TGTGCCAGCAGTATGGGGGGACGGGTCTACGAGCAGTACTTC
CASSMGGRVYEQYF
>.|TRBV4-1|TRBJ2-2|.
TGCGCCAGTTGGCCCGGACTTACCACCGGGGAGCTGTTTTTT
CASWPGLTTGELFF
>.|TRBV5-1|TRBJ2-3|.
TGCGCCAGCAGCTTGCTCTCGGCGGCAAGCACAGATACGCAGTATTTT
CASSLLSAASTDTQYF
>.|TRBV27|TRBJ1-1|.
TGTGCCAGCAGTTACAGGGTGAACACTGAAGCTTTCTTT
CASSYRVNTEAFF
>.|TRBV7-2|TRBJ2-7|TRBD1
TGTGCCAGCAGCGACACAGGGGTCCTCTCCTACGAGCAGTACTTC
CASSDTGVLSYEQYF
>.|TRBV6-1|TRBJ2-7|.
TGTGCCAGCGGCTTTTACAGGTCCAGCGACGAGCAGTACTTC
CASGFYRSSDEQYF
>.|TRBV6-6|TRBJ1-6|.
TGTGCCAGCAGTTCCGCCGGAGTTAGCTTTGATTCACCCCTCCACTTT
CASSSAGVSFDSPLHF
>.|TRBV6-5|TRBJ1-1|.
TGTGCCAGCCGTAATAGTCCTAACACTGAAGCTTTCTTT
CASRNSPNTEAFF